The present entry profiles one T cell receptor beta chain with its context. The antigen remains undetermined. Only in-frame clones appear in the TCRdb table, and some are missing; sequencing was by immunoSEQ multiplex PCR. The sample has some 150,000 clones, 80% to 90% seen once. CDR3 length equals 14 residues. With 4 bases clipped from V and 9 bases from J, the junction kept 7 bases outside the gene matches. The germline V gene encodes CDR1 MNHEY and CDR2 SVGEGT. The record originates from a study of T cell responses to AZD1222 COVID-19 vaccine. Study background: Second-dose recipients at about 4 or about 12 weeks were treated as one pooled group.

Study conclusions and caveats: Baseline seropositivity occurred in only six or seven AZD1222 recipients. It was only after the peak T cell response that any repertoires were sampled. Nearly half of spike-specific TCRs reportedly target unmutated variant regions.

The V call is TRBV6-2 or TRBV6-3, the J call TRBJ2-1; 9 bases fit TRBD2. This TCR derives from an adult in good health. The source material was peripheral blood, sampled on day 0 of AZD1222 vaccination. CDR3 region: CASSLGTSSSEQFF. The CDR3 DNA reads TGTGCCAGCAGTTTAGGGACTAGCTCATCTGAGCAGTTCTTC.